Listed below are T cell receptor beta chains from one sample, sequenced in a study of identifying expanded T cells in peripheral blood. The method was immunoSEQ multiplex PCR; TCRdb's version includes in-frame clones alone and lacks a portion of them. The table lists over 100,000 clones, about 88% of them singletons. Input material: blood. These receptors all come from a person aged 18 to 70 in good health. The CDR3 runs from the conserved cysteine through the conserved F or W. A D gene is named only where the DNA matches it firmly. Only part of the rows carry a size: once, few, many, or a class if the clone is expanded.

size,D,V,J,CDR3,DNA
-,-,TRBV9,TRBJ2-6,CASSVAAPSGANVLTF,TGTGCCAGCAGCGTAGCAGCCCCCTCTGGGGCCAACGTCCTGACTTTC
-,TRBD1,TRBV2,TRBJ1-1,CASSGTVTNTEAFF,TGTGCCAGCAGCGGGACAGTGACGAACACTGAAGCTTTCTTT
-,-,TRBV27,TRBJ1-2,CASSPRTAEDGYTF,TGTGCCAGCAGTCCCCGGACAGCAGAGGATGGCTACACCTTC
-,-,TRBV9,TRBJ2-1,CASSMGFHNEQFF,TGTGCCAGCAGCATGGGCTTTCACAATGAGCAGTTCTTC
once,-,TRBV7-2,TRBJ2-3,CASSEGPTDTQYF,TGTGCCAGCAGCGAAGGTCCCACAGATACGCAGTATTTT
-,TRBD1,TRBV6-6,TRBJ1-5,CASSRLQGGSNQPQHF,TGTGCCAGCAGTCGATTACAGGGGGGCAGCAATCAGCCCCAGCATTTT
once,TRBD1,TRBV27,TRBJ1-5,CASSPRQGLSTYSNQPQHF,TGTGCCAGCAGTCCGCGACAGGGGCTATCGACTTATAGCAATCAGCCCCAGCATTTT
-,TRBD1,TRBV28,TRBJ1-1,CASSPHTGTGYKAFF,TGTGCCAGCAGCCCCCATACCGGGACAGGGTACAAAGCTTTCTTT
-,TRBD1,TRBV19,TRBJ1-2,CASSTATGRNYGYTF,TGTGCCAGTAGTACTGCGACAGGGCGAAACTATGGCTACACCTTC
-,TRBD1,TRBV7-3,TRBJ2-2,CASSDGQGSGELFF,TGTGCCAGCAGCGACGGACAGGGGAGCGGGGAGCTGTTTTTT
-,-,TRBV29-1,TRBJ2-3,CSVEKGVGTDTQYF,TGCAGCGTTGAAAAGGGAGTGGGCACAGATACGCAGTATTTT
-,TRBD1,TRBV5-6,TRBJ2-1,CASTWTGYNEQFF,TGTGCCAGCACCTGGACAGGTTACAATGAGCAGTTCTTC
once,TRBD2,TRBV7-3,TRBJ2-7,CASSLMGGHEQYF,TGTGCCAGCAGCTTAATGGGAGGGCACGAGCAGTACTTC
-,TRBD1,TRBV2,TRBJ2-1,CASADRTGRNEQFF,TGTGCCAGCGCTGACAGGACAGGGAGGAATGAGCAGTTCTTC
-,-,TRBV6-1,TRBJ2-1,CASSQGPYNEQFF,TGTGCCAGCAGCCAGGGACCCTACAATGAGCAGTTCTTC
-,-,TRBV18,TRBJ1-1,CASSPQGGNTEAFF,TGTGCCAGCTCACCACAGGGGGGGAACACTGAAGCTTTCTTT
-,-,TRBV21-1,TRBJ2-1,CASSNFRTSGGRLSYNEQFF,TGTGCCAGCAGCAATTTCAGGACTAGCGGGGGTCGCCTCTCCTACAATGAGCAGTTCTTC
-,-,TRBV5-6,TRBJ1-2,CASSLRDGYTF,TGTGCCAGCAGCTTGAGGGATGGCTACACCTTC
-,-,TRBV6-1,TRBJ2-7,CASGGTASYEQYF,TGTGCCAGCGGGGGGACGGCCTCCTACGAGCAGTACTTC
once,-,TRBV19,TRBJ2-5,CASSIDLWDTQYF,TGTGCCAGTAGTATAGATCTATGGGATACCCAGTACTTC
-,-,TRBV30,TRBJ2-5,CAWSSIRVQETQYF,TGTGCCTGGAGTAGCATCAGGGTCCAAGAGACCCAGTACTTC
-,-,TRBV7-6,TRBJ1-1,CASSSGPGTEAFF,TGTGCCAGCAGCTCGGGACCGGGGACTGAAGCTTTCTTT
-,-,TRBV7-9,TRBJ2-1,CASSHETFYNEQFF,TGTGCCAGCAGCCATGAGACTTTCTACAATGAGCAGTTCTTC
once,-,TRBV5-1,TRBJ2-2,CASSLGRANTGELFF,TGCGCCAGCAGCTTGGGCAGGGCGAACACCGGGGAGCTGTTTTTT
-,-,TRBV6-6,TRBJ1-1,CASSPPTRNTEAFF,TGTGCCAGCAGCCCACCCACCCGGAACACTGAAGCTTTCTTT
-,-,TRBV5-5,TRBJ2-7,CASTSVGGRSDEQYF,TGTGCCAGCACCTCCGTGGGCGGCCGTTCTGACGAGCAGTACTTC
-,-,TRBV18,TRBJ2-7,CASSPTTDRKGEQYF,TGTGCCAGCTCACCGACAACAGACAGGAAAGGCGAGCAGTACTTC
-,-,TRBV30,TRBJ2-1,CAWRGIRTGSYNEQFF,TGTGCCTGGAGGGGGATACGGACCGGCTCCTACAATGAGCAGTTCTTC